Sequencing of this T cell receptor beta chain was carried out in a study of T-cell memory formation after mild COVID-19. To note about this clonotype: Antigen unknown.

Constant-segment primers served in 5'RACE that generated TCR alpha and TCR beta cDNA libraries bearing sample barcodes and UMIs. TCRdb re-analysed the 5' RACE reads in MiXCR, keeping a single row per CDR3 protein. This sample has 150,000 to 200,000 distinct CDR3 sequences; roughly 31% occur once, and the top ten carry 9.5% to 15%. Study findings and constraints: CD4+ bias marked clones expanding day 15 to 37, unlike balanced contracting clones.

The sequence came from an adult woman who had mild COVID-19 (a few samples of this study predate the infection). Cell type and time point are not known. Sequencing input: PBMCs or a T cell subset sorted from them (not recorded which).

The CDR3 region is CASSDTGPLAGNTIYF. The CDR3 DNA reads TGTGCCAGCAGCGATACGGGACCCCTAGCCGGAAACACCATATATTTT. The chain recombines TRBV9 with TRBJ1-3; D is possibly TRBD1 (5 bases). The V end lost 3 bases, the J end lost 4 bases, and 17 bases lay between the germline ends. The CDR3 runs 16 residues. CDR1 SGDLS and CDR2 YYNGEE come from the germline V gene.